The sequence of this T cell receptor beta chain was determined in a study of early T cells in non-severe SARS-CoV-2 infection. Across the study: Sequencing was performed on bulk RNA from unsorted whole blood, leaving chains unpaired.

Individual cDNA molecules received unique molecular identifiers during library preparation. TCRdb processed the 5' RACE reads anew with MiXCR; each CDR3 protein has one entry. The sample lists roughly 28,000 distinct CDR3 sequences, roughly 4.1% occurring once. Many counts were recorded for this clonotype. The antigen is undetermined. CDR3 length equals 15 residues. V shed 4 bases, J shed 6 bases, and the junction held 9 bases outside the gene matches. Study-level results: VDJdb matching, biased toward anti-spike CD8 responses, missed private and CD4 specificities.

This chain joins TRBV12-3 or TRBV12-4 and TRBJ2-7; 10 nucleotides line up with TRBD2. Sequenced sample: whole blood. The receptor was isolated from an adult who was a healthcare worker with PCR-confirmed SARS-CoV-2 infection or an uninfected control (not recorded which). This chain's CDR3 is CASSSSGGAHAEQYF. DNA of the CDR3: TGTGCCAGCAGTTCCAGCGGGGGGGCCCATGCCGAGCAGTACTTC.